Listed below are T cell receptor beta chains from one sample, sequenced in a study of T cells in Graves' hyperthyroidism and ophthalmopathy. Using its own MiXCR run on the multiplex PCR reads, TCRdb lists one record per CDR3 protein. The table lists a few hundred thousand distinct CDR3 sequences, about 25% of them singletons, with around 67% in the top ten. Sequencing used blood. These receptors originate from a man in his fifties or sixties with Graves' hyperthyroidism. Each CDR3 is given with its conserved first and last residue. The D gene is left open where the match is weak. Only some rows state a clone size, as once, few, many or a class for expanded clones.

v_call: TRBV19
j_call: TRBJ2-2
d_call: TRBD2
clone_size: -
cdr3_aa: CASSIVGGSDTGELFF
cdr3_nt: TGTGCCAGTAGTATAGTTGGCGGGAGTGACACCGGGGAGCTGTTTTTT

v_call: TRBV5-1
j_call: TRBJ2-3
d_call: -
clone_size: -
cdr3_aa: CASSPFYRDSTDTQYF
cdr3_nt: TGCGCCAGCAGCCCATTTTACCGTGATAGCACAGATACGCAGTATTTT

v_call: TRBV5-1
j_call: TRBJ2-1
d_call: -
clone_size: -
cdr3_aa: CASSLWRTPNNEQFF
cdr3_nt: TGCGCCAGCAGCTTGTGGCGGACGCCCAACAATGAGCAGTTCTTC

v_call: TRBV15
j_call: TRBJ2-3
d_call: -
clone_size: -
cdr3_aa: CATSREGGLSTDTQYF
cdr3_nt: TGTGCCACCAGCAGAGAGGGCGGCTTAAGCACAGATACGCAGTATTTT

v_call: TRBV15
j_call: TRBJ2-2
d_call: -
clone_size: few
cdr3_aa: CATSRGEAPKLFF
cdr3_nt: TGTGCCACCAGCAGAGGGGAGGCCCCGAAGCTGTTTTTT

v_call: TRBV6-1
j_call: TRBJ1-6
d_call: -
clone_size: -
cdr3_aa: CASSLQGRASPLHF
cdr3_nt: TGTGCCAGCAGTCTGCAGGGAAGGGCTTCACCCCTCCACTTT

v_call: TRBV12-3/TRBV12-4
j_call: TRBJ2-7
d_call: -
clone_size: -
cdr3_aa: CASSRVLSYEQYF
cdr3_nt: TGTGCCAGCAGCCGGGTGCTCTCCTACGAGCAGTACTTC

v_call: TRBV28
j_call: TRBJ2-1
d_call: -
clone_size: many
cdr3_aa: CASSIPRDGRSYNEQFF
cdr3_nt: TGTGCCAGCAGCATACCAAGGGACGGCAGATCCTACAATGAGCAGTTCTTC

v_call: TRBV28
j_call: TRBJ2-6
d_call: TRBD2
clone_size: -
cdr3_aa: CASSVLAGEFSGANVLTF
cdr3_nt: TGTGCCAGCAGTGTACTAGCGGGAGAGTTCTCTGGGGCCAACGTCCTGACTTTC

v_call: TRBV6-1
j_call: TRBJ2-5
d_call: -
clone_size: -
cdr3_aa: CASSESPRRQETQYF
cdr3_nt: TGTGCCAGCAGTGAATCTCCGAGGAGGCAAGAGACCCAGTACTTC

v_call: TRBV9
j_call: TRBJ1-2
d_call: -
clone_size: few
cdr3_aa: CASSVAQGPNYGYTF
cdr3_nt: TGTGCCAGCAGCGTAGCTCAGGGCCCTAACTATGGCTACACCTTC

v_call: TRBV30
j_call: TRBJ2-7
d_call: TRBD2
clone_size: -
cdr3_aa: CAWSNLAGEYEQYF
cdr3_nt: TGTGCCTGGAGCAACCTAGCGGGAGAGTACGAGCAGTACTTC

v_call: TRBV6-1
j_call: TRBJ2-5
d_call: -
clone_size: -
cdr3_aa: CASSASVQETQYF
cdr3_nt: TGTGCCAGCAGTGCTAGCGTCCAAGAGACCCAGTACTTC

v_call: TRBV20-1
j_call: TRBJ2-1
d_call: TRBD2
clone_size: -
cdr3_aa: CSARGTGTSGNHEQFF
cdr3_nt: TGCAGTGCTAGGGGAACCGGGACTAGCGGGAACCATGAGCAGTTCTTC

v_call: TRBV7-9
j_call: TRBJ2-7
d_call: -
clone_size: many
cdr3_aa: CASSSPRSGGDYEQYF
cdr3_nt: TGTGCCAGCAGCTCCCCCCGGAGTGGCGGAGACTACGAGCAGTACTTC

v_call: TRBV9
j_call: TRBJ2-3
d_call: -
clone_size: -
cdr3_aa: CASSPLSSTDTQYF
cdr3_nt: TGTGCCAGCAGCCCACTTTCGAGCACAGATACGCAGTATTTT

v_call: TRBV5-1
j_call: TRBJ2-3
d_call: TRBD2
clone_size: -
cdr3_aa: CASSLGGTSSVDTQYF
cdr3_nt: TGCGCCAGCAGCTTGGGGGGGACTAGCTCGGTAGATACGCAGTATTTT

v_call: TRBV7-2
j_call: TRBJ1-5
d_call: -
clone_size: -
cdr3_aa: CASSDPSTGNQPQHF
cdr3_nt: TGTGCCAGCAGCGATCCCAGTACAGGCAATCAGCCCCAGCATTTT

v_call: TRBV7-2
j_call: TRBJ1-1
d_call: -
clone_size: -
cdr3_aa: CASSFVVGVIDTEAFF
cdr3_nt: TGTGCCAGCAGCTTTGTCGTGGGGGTAATTGACACTGAAGCTTTCTTT

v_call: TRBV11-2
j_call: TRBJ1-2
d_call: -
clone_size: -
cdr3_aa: CASSLDLTTHGYTF
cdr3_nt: TGTGCCAGCAGCTTAGATCTAACTACCCATGGCTACACCTTC

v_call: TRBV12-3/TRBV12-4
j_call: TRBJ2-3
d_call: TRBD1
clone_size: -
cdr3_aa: CASSSDRGGGTQYF
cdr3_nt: TGTGCCAGCAGCTCAGACAGGGGTGGAGGTACGCAGTATTTT

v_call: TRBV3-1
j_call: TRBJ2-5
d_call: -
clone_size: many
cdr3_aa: CASTGDYQETQYF
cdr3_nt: TGTGCCAGCACGGGGGACTACCAAGAGACCCAGTACTTC

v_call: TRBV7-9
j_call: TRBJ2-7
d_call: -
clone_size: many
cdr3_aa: CASSFGTTVSVYEQYF
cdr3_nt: TGTGCCAGCAGCTTCGGGACCACAGTTTCGGTCTACGAGCAGTACTTC

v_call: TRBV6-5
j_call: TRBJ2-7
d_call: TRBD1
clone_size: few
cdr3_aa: CASSYSRQGNFYEQYF
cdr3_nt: TGTGCCAGCAGTTACTCTCGACAGGGCAACTTCTACGAGCAGTACTTC

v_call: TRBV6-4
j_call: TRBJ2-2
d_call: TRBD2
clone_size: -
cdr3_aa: CASRGTSGTNTGELFF
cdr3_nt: TGTGCCAGCCGTGGGACTAGCGGGACGAACACCGGGGAGCTGTTTTTT

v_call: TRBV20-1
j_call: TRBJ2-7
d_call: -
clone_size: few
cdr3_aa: CSVRRRSSYEQYF
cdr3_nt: TGCAGTGTCCGCCGTCGGAGCTCCTACGAGCAGTACTTC

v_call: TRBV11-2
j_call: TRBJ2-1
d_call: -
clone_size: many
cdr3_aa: CASSLDPTFSYNEQFF
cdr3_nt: TGTGCCAGCAGCTTAGATCCGACTTTCTCCTACAATGAGCAGTTCTTC

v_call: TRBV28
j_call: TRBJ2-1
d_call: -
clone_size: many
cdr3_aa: CASTEGGGYNEQFF
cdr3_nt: TGTGCCAGCACCGAGGGGGGGGGGTACAATGAGCAGTTCTTC

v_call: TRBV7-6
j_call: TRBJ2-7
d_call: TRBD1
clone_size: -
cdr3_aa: CASSQGDIDYEQYF
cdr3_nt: TGTGCCAGCAGCCAGGGGGACATAGACTACGAGCAGTACTTC

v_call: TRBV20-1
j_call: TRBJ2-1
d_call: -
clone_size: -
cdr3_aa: CSAITESSYNEQFF
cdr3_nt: TGCAGTGCAATTACGGAGAGTTCCTACAATGAGCAGTTCTTC

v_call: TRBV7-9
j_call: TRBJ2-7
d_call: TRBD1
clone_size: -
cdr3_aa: CASSFRDSMYEQYF
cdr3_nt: TGTGCCAGCAGCTTCCGGGACAGCATGTACGAGCAGTACTTC

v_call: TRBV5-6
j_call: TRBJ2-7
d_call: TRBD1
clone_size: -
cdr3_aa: CASRRQGVYEQYF
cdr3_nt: TGTGCCAGCAGGCGACAGGGGGTCTACGAGCAGTACTTC

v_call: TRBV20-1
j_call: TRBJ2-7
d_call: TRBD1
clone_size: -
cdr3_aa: CSARWDREGNEQYF
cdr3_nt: TGCAGTGCTAGATGGGACAGGGAGGGCAACGAGCAGTACTTC

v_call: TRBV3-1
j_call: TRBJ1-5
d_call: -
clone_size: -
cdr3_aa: CASSVPEPGAQHF
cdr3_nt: TGTGCCAGCAGCGTCCCAGAGCCCGGCGCCCAGCATTTT

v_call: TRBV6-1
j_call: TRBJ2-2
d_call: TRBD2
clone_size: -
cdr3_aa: CASSTEGGTQGELFF
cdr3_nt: TGTGCCAGCAGCACAGAGGGAGGGACCCAAGGGGAGCTGTTTTTT

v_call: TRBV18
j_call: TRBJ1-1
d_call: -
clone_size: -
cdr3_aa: CASSPGNQFNTEAFF
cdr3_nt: TGTGCCAGCTCACCAGGGAACCAATTTAACACTGAAGCTTTCTTT

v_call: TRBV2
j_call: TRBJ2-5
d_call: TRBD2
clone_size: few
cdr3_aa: CASRRLAAETQYF
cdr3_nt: TGTGCCAGCAGAAGACTAGCGGCCGAGACCCAGTACTTC

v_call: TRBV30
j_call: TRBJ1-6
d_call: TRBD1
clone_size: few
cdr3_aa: CAWSYGQGTYSVTYNSPLHF
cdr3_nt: TGTGCCTGGAGTTACGGACAGGGCACTTACTCCGTTACCTATAATTCACCCCTCCACTTT

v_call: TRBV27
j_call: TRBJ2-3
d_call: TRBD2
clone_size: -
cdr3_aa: CASSSRLAGAGTDTQYF
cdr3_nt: TGTGCCAGCAGTTCCCGGCTAGCGGGAGCCGGCACAGATACGCAGTATTTT

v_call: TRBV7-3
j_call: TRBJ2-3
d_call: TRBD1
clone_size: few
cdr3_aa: CASSPGQYTDTQYF
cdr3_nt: TGTGCCAGCAGCCCGGGACAGTACACAGATACGCAGTATTTT

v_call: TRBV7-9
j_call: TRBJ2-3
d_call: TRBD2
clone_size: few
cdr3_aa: CASSHSLAGGPLTDTQYF
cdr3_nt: TGTGCCAGCAGCCATTCTCTAGCGGGAGGACCTTTGACAGATACGCAGTATTTT

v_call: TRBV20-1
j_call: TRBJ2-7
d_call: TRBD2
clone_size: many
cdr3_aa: CSVNGRMYEQYF
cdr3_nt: TGCAGTGTAAACGGGAGGATGTACGAGCAGTACTTC

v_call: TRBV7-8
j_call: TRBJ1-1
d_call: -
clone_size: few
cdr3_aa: CASSSRSMGNTEAFF
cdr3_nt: TGTGCCAGCAGCTCGAGATCAATGGGGAACACTGAAGCTTTCTTT

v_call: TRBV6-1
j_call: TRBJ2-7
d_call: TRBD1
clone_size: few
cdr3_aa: CASSRGPEQYF
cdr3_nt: TGTGCCAGCAGTAGGGGGCCCGAGCAGTACTTC

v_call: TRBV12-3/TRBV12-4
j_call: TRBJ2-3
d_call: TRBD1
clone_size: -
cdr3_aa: CASSLALGDRGRTDTQYF
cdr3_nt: TGTGCCAGCAGTTTAGCGCTAGGTGACAGGGGCCGCACAGATACGCAGTATTTT

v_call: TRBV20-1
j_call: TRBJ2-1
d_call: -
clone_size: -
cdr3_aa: CSARAPGHSYNEQFF
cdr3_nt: TGCAGTGCTAGAGCTCCGGGACACTCCTACAATGAGCAGTTCTTC

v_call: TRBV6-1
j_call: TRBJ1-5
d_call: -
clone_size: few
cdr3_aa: CASSWTLNQPQHF
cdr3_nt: TGTGCCAGCAGTTGGACTCTTAATCAGCCCCAGCATTTT

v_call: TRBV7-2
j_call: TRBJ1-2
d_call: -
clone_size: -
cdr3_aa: CASSLSFRPGFNYGYTF
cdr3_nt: TGTGCCAGCAGCTTAAGCTTTCGCCCGGGATTTAACTATGGCTACACCTTC

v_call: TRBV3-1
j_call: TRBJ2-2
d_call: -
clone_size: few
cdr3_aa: CASSQVGRGNPGELFF
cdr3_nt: TGTGCCAGCAGCCAAGTGGGACGCGGGAACCCCGGGGAGCTGTTTTTT

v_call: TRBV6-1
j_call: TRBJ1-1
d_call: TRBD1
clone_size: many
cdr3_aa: CASSTGGDLYTEAFF
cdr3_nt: TGTGCCAGCAGTACAGGGGGAGACCTTTACACTGAAGCTTTCTTT

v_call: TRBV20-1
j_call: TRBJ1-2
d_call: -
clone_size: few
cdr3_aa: CSARARADLYGYTF
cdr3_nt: TGCAGTGCTAGAGCCAGGGCTGATCTCTATGGCTACACCTTC

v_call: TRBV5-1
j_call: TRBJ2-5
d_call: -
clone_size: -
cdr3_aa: CASGPGTATETQYF
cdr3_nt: TGCGCCAGCGGGCCGGGGACGGCTACGGAGACCCAGTACTTC

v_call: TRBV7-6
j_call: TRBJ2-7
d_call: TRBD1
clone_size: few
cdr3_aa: CASSLTTGGSEQYF
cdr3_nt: TGTGCCAGCAGCCTAACCACAGGGGGCTCCGAGCAGTACTTC